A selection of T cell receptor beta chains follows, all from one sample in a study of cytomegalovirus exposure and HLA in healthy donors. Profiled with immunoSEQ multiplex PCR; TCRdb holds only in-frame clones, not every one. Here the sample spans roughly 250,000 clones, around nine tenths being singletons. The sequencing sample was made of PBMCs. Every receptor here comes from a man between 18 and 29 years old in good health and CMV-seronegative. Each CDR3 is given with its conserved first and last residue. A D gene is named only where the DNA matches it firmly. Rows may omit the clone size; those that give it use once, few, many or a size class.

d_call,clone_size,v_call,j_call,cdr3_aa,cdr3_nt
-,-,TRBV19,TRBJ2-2,CASSIWEPGELFF,TGTGCCAGTAGTATTTGGGAGCCCGGGGAGCTGTTTTTT
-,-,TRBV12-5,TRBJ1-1,CASALTEAFF,TGTGCTAGTGCCCTCACTGAAGCTTTCTTT
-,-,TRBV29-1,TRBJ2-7,CSVGDAYEQYF,TGCAGCGTAGGAGATGCCTACGAGCAGTACTTC
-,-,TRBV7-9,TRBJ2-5,CASSFSWQGGGETQYF,TGTGCCAGCAGCTTTAGTTGGCAGGGTGGTGGCGAGACCCAGTACTTC
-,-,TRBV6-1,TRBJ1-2,CASSERRDMNYGYTF,TGTGCCAGCAGTGAACGCCGGGACATGAACTATGGCTACACCTTC
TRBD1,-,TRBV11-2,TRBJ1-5,CASSMTGSEPQHF,TGTGCCAGCAGTATGACAGGGAGTGAGCCCCAGCATTTT
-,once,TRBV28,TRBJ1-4,CASSIQGLGEKLFF,TGTGCCAGCAGTATACAGGGTTTGGGGGAAAAACTGTTTTTT
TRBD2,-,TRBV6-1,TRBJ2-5,CASRGLARQTQYF,TGTGCCAGCAGAGGACTAGCCCGGCAGACCCAGTACTTC
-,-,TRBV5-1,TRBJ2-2,CASSLVSGANTGELFF,TGCGCCAGCAGCTTGGTTAGCGGAGCGAACACCGGGGAGCTGTTTTTT
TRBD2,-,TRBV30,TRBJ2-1,CAWSLGGEQFF,TGTGCCTGGAGCTTGGGGGGGGAGCAGTTCTTC
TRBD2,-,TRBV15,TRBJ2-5,CATSRAPKTSGDRETQYF,TGTGCCACCAGCAGAGCACCCAAAACTAGCGGGGACCGGGAGACCCAGTACTTC
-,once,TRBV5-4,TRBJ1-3,CASSSGSHSGNTIYF,TGTGCCAGCAGCTCCGGGAGCCACTCTGGAAACACCATATATTTT
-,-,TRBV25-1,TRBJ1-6,CASSAIGRAPLHF,TGTGCCAGCAGCGCTATAGGGCGGGCACCCCTCCACTTT
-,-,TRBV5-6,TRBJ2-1,CASSFASPGEQFF,TGTGCCAGCAGCTTCGCCTCTCCCGGGGAGCAGTTCTTC
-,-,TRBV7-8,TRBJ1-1,CASSLERTEAFF,TGTGCCAGCAGCTTAGAGCGGACTGAAGCTTTCTTT
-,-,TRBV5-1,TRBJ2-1,CASSPLMGGGWNEQFF,TGCGCCAGCAGCCCACTCATGGGGGGAGGTTGGAATGAGCAGTTCTTC
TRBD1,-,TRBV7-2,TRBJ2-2,CASSLVDRGPGELFF,TGTGCCAGCAGCTTAGTGGACAGGGGGCCCGGGGAGCTGTTTTTT
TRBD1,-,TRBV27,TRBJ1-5,CASRATGNSNQPQHF,TGTGCCAGCAGGGCGACAGGGAATAGCAATCAGCCCCAGCATTTT
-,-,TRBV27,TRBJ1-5,CASSIGAPQPQHF,TGTGCCAGCAGTATAGGGGCGCCTCAGCCCCAGCATTTT
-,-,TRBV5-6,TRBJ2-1,CASSWQASNEQFF,TGTGCCAGCAGCTGGCAGGCCTCCAATGAGCAGTTCTTC
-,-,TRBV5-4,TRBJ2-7,CASSRESEKQYF,TGTGCCAGCAGCAGGGAGTCGGAGAAGCAGTACTTC
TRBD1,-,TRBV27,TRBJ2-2,CASSLVQGVTGELFF,TGTGCCAGCAGTTTAGTTCAGGGGGTCACCGGGGAGCTGTTTTTT
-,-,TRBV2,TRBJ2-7,CASSQDFPGHHPYEQYF,TGTGCCAGCAGTCAGGATTTTCCGGGACACCATCCCTACGAGCAGTACTTC
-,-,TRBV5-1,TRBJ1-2,CASRKGGGRVDYGYTF,TGCGCCAGCAGAAAGGGAGGGGGGCGAGTGGACTATGGCTACACCTTC
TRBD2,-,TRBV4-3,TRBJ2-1,CASSPTSGYNEQFF,TGCGCCAGCAGTCCGACTAGCGGATACAATGAGCAGTTCTTC
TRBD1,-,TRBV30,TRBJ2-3,CAWSVWTGSSADTQYF,TGTGCCTGGAGTGTTTGGACAGGGAGTAGTGCAGATACGCAGTATTTT
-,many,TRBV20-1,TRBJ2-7,CSAQRYEQYF,TGCAGTGCCCAGAGGTACGAGCAGTACTTC
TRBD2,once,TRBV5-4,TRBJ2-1,CASSALAEPYNEQFF,TGTGCCAGCAGCGCCCTAGCGGAGCCCTACAATGAGCAGTTCTTC
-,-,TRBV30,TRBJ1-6,CAWSVGGSKNSPLHF,TGTGCCTGGAGTGTAGGGGGAAGCAAAAATTCACCCCTCCACTTT
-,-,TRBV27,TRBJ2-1,CASSRLALGNEQFF,TGTGCCAGCAGCCGTCTAGCGTTGGGTAATGAGCAGTTCTTC
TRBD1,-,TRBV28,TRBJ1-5,CASRGTGGSNQPQHF,TGTGCCAGCAGGGGGACAGGGGGTAGCAATCAGCCCCAGCATTTT
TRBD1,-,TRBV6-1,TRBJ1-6,CASSERTGGLYNSPLHF,TGTGCCAGCAGTGAGAGGACAGGGGGACTCTATAATTCACCCCTCCACTTT
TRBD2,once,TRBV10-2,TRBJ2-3,CASRGTSANTDTQYF,TGCGCCAGCAGGGGGACTAGCGCCAACACAGATACGCAGTATTTT
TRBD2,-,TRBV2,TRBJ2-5,CASSVERGRQETQYF,TGTGCCAGCTCGGTCGAGCGGGGGAGGCAAGAGACCCAGTACTTC
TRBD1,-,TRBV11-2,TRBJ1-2,CASSSGQGPYGYTF,TGTGCCAGCAGTTCCGGACAGGGACCCTATGGCTACACCTTC
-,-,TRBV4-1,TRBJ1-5,CASSLGRGYQPQHF,TGCGCCAGCAGCCTTGGGCGGGGATATCAGCCCCAGCATTTT
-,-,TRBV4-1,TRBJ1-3,CASSQGLRGFRNTIYF,TGCGCCAGCAGCCAGGGATTAAGGGGGTTCAGAAACACCATATATTTT
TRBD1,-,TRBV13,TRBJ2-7,CASSPNRGSPFSYEQYF,TGTGCCAGCAGCCCGAACAGGGGGTCGCCCTTTTCCTACGAGCAGTACTTC
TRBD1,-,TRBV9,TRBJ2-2,CASSVEGATGELFF,TGTGCCAGCAGCGTAGAGGGGGCCACCGGGGAGCTGTTTTTT
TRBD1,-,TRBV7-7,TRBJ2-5,CASSTGGLQYF,TGTGCCAGCAGCACAGGGGGGCTCCAGTACTTC
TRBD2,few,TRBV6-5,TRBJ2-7,CASSTGTSPFDEQYF,TGTGCCAGCAGTACCGGGACTAGCCCTTTCGACGAGCAGTACTTC
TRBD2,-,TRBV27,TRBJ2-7,CASSFRTSPLDEQYF,TGTGCCAGCAGTTTCAGGACTAGCCCGTTGGACGAGCAGTACTTC
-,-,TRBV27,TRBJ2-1,CASSPTRRNEQFF,TGTGCCAGCAGTCCAACTAGACGCAATGAGCAGTTCTTC
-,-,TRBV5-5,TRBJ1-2,CASSSGGHYYTF,TGTGCCAGCAGCTCGGGGGGCCATTACTACACCTTC
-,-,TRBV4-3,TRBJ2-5,CASSQSGKETQYF,TGCGCCAGCAGCCAATCAGGGAAAGAGACCCAGTACTTC
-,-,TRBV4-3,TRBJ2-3,CASSSGKVTDTQYF,TGCGCCAGCAGCTCCGGGAAGGTCACAGATACGCAGTATTTT
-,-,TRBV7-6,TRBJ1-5,CASSLNIKQPQHF,TGTGCCAGCAGCCTGAACATCAAGCAGCCCCAGCATTTT
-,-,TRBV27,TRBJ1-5,CATGGGGNQPQHF,TGTGCCACCGGCGGGGGAGGCAATCAGCCCCAGCATTTT
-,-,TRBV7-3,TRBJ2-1,CASSLRASGDEQFF,TGTGCCAGCAGCTTAAGGGCCTCCGGGGATGAGCAGTTCTTC
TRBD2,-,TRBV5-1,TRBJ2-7,CASSPLAGWDEQYF,TGCGCCAGCAGCCCGCTAGCGGGTTGGGACGAGCAGTACTTC
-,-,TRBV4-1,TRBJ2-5,CASSQLASQETQYF,TGCGCCAGCAGCCAACTAGCGAGCCAAGAGACCCAGTACTTC
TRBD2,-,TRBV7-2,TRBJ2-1,CASSRQSGSSYNEQFF,TGTGCCAGCAGCCGCCAAAGCGGGAGTTCCTACAATGAGCAGTTCTTC
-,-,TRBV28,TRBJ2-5,CASSPLRGGLQETQYF,TGTGCCAGCAGTCCCCTTCGAGGGGGTCTCCAAGAGACCCAGTACTTC
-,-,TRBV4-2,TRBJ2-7,CASSLGGGVGEQYF,TGTGCCAGCAGCCTAGGAGGAGGGGTCGGCGAGCAGTACTTC
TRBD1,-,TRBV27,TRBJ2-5,CASSMRTGQSETQYF,TGTGCCAGCAGTATGAGGACAGGGCAGTCAGAGACCCAGTACTTC
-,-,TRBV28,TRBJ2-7,CASTPGPVYYEQYF,TGTGCCAGCACCCCAGGTCCAGTCTACTACGAGCAGTACTTC
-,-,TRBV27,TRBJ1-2,CASSSSGEDGYTF,-
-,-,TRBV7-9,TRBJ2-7,CASSLRSGYEQYF,TGTGCCAGCAGCTTAAGATCAGGTTACGAGCAGTACTTC
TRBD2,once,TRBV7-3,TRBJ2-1,CASSSLTSGRAVYNEQFF,TGTGCCAGCAGCTCCCTAACTAGCGGGAGGGCCGTATACAATGAGCAGTTCTTC